Given below is one T cell receptor (beta chain) in context. Its antigen is not known. This entry is derived from a study of T cell repertoires in cytomegalovirus infection. Whole-study context: Signatures in public TCR beta sequences pointed to both CMV infection and matching HLA type. Overall study findings and caveats: Dominating the ex vivo response were TCR beta clonotypes that were CMV-specific and HLA-C-restricted.

The V gene end was trimmed by 5 bases and the J gene end by 2 bases; junction bases not matched to a gene: 4. This CDR3 region has 14 residues. Germline V gene sequence: CDR1 KGHDR, CDR2 SFDVKD. Each CDR3 protein gets one entry after TCRdb re-called the reads with MiXCR. The table records just under 500,000 distinct CDR3 sequences, more than 30% of them present only once. Material: cultured PBMCs, obtained from culture after CMV antigen stimulation. The rearrangement joins TRBV24-1 to TRBJ1-2; TRBD1 agrees at 7 bases. The sequence derives from a human donor in good health (CMV status not recorded). Some clones in this sample may be carry-over from other donors' samples. The chain's CDR3 is CATSVSDRNYGYTF. The CDR3 coding sequence is TGTGCCACCAGTGTCTCGGACAGGAACTATGGCTACACCTTC.